The 10 T cell receptor beta chains in this list originate from one sample, sequenced in a study of early T cells in non-severe SARS-CoV-2 infection. MiXCR was run by TCRdb on the 5' RACE reads, yielding one entry per CDR3 protein. The repertoire holds more than 30,000 distinct CDR3 sequences, approximately 6.3% seen once, with about a quarter in the top ten. Material: whole blood. The receptors derive from an adult who was a healthcare worker with PCR-confirmed SARS-CoV-2 infection or an uninfected control (not recorded which).

There are many counts of this clonotype. The chain has TRBV7-2 and TRBJ2-3; perhaps TRBD2 as D (6 bases). The length of the CDR3 is 14 residues. Germline V lookup: CDR1 SGHTA, CDR2 FQGNSA. V shed 3 bases and J shed 5 bases, with 12 bases lying between them. The CDR3: CASSLGHGGDTQYF. The CDR3 bases are TGTGCCAGCAGCTTGGGTCACGGGGGAGATACGCAGTATTTT.

This clonotype was picked up many times. V gene TRBV5-6 combines with J gene TRBJ2-7; no definite D call. Trimming cost V 0 bases and J 2 bases, with 6 bases left between them. Germline CDR1 SGHDT, CDR2 YYEEEE. The CDR3 has 13 residues. In DNA, the CDR3 is TGTGCCAGCAGCTTGGAGGGCCCCTACGAGCAGTACTTC. This sequence encodes CASSLEGPYEQYF.

This clonotype was picked up many times. The rearrangement joins TRBV7-9 to TRBJ1-5; unclear D gene. With 5 bases removed from V and 3 bases from J, the gap between germline ends came to 11 bases. CDR1 is SEHNR, CDR2 FQNEAQ, per germline (reference sequence). The CDR3 is 14 residues long. In nucleotides, the CDR3 is TGTGCCAGCAGCCCCCCCGGCCACAATCAGCCCCAGCATTTT. Residues: CASSPPGHNQPQHF.

The chain couples TRBV7-2 to TRBJ2-7; 11 bases align to TRBD2. Germline loops: CDR1 SGHTA, CDR2 FQGNSA. This CDR3 has 14 amino acids. Trimming cost V 4 bases and J 3 bases; bases outside gene matches: 2. CDR3 residues: CASSSGLAGYEQYF. CDR3 sequence (DNA): TGTGCCAGCAGCTCTGGACTAGCGGGCTACGAGCAGTACTTC.

This clonotype was detected a few times. The chain links TRBV7-9 to TRBJ2-1; no reliable D call. V dropped 3 bases and J dropped 8 bases, with 11 bases sitting between them. Per germline, CDR1 SEHNR and CDR2 FQNEAQ (reference sequence). The CDR3 is 13 residues long. The DNA for the CDR3 is TGTGCCAGCAGCTTTGGCGGATTCGATGAGCAGTTCTTC. Its protein is CASSFGGFDEQFF.

V gene TRBV7-2 combines with J gene TRBJ2-5; D is unresolved. The CDR3 has 12 residues. The V gene's germline CDR1 is SGHTA and CDR2 FQGNSA. With 3 bases removed from V and 5 bases from J, the gap between germline ends came to 7 bases. The CDR3 DNA sequence: TGTGCCAGCAGCTTCGGTACGGAGACCCAGTACTTC. Its translation is CASSFGTETQYF.

This clonotype was found many times. This chain links TRBV12-3 or TRBV12-4 with TRBJ2-1; unclear D gene. This CDR3 has 12 amino acids. Trimming cost V 8 bases and J 5 bases, with 10 bases left between them. CDR3: CASRTDHNEQFF. The CDR3 DNA reads TGTGCCAGCCGAACTGATCACAATGAGCAGTTCTTC.

This clonotype was observed a few times. The CDR3 is CASSPSAVGEQYF. Here the CDR3 DNA reads TGTGCCAGCAGCCCCTCGGCAGTGGGCGAGCAGTACTTC. The chain recombines TRBV6-6 with TRBJ2-7; no clear D. Trimming left V 6 bases short and J 6 bases short, with 15 bases between. The CDR3 is 13 amino acids. Germline values: CDR1 MNHNY, CDR2 SVGAGI (reference sequence).

This clonotype has ten or more counts. V and J are TRBV6-2 or TRBV6-3 and TRBJ2-7; no clear D gene. Deletions cut 8 bases from V and 4 bases from J, with 6 bases between. CDR3 length: 10 amino acids. Looked up from germline, CDR1 is MNHEY and CDR2 is SVGEGT. The CDR3 sequence is CASGYYEQYF. As DNA, the CDR3 is TGTGCCAGCGGATATTACGAGCAGTACTTC.

This clonotype was seen a handful of times. The V gene is TRBV11-3, the J gene TRBJ2-1; D uncertain. Deletions cut 6 bases from V and 6 bases from J, with 15 bases between. The germline gives CDR1 SGHNT, CDR2 YENEEA. The CDR3 totals 14 residues. The CDR3: CASSRNYGSNEQFF. The CDR3 DNA reads TGTGCCAGCAGTCGAAACTACGGGTCCAATGAGCAGTTCTTC.